Below are 17 T cell receptor beta chains sequenced from a single sample in a study of shared clonotypes between healthy human individuals. Profiled with immunoSEQ multiplex PCR; TCRdb holds only in-frame clones, not every one. The data contain 950,000 to 1,100,000 clones, about 84% of them singletons. The sample was memory CD4+ T cells from PBMCs. Subset given: CD45RA-negative fraction. Every receptor here comes from a man aged 18-30 years in good health. Some clones in this sample may be carry-over from other donors' samples.

This chain connects TRBV7-9 to TRBJ1-5; 7 bases line up with TRBD1. The trim removed 5 bases at V and 2 bases at J, leaving 0 bases unmatched. The CDR3 covers 13 residues. CDR1 is SEHNR and CDR2 is FQNEAQ in the germline V gene (reference sequence). CDR3 nucleotides: TGTGCCAGCAGCACAGGGGGCAATCAGCCCCAGCATTTT. Protein sequence: CASSTGGNQPQHF.

The chain employs TRBV2 and TRBJ2-5, with TRBD2 identical over 11 bases. After removal of 5 bases from V and 0 bases from J, the junction contained 2 bases not matched to a gene. The CDR3 totals 15 residues. Germline V gene sequence: CDR1 SNHLY, CDR2 FYNNEI. The chain's CDR3 is CASSPGLADQETQYF. CDR3 in DNA: TGTGCCAGCAGTCCGGGACTAGCGGACCAAGAGACCCAGTACTTC.

CDR3 in DNA: TGTGCCAGCTCGGGGTCGACAGGGGTCAATCAGCCCCAGCATTTT. Translated: CASSGSTGVNQPQHF. The chain is built from TRBV18 and TRBJ1-5, with 8 bases aligning to TRBD1. From germline, CDR1 is KGHSH and CDR2 LQKENI. J gave up 3 bases and V 6 bases, and 7 bases lay outside the gene matches. This CDR3 spans 15 amino acids.

This clone has at least ten counts. V and J are TRBV9 and TRBJ1-5, with 11 bases that match TRBD1. V trimming: 0 bases; J trimming: 1 base; junction bases outside the gene matches: 18. The CDR3 extends over 22 amino acids. The germline CDR1 and CDR2 sequences are SGDLS and YYNGEE. In nucleotides, the CDR3 is TGTGCCAGCAGCGTAGACCCTTGGGGGGCGGACAGGGGGCGAGAAAGCAATCAGCCCCAGCATTTT. Translated: CASSVDPWGADRGRESNQPQHF.

This clone was seen a few times. In the same sample, other DNA sequences code for this CDR3. The V and J genes are TRBV4-2 and TRBJ2-3, with D unclear. This CDR3 is built from 12 residues. CDR1 is LGHNA, CDR2 YNFKEQ, per germline. Trimming removed 0 bases from V and 6 bases from J, with 4 bases in between. CDR3 in amino acids: CASSQERDTQYF. CDR3 DNA: TGTGCCAGCAGCCAAGAAAGGGATACGCAGTATTTT.

This clone was detected ten times or more. The same CDR3 arises from other DNA sequences in this sample as well. The chain couples TRBV6-5 to TRBJ1-2; D call uncertain. The germline V gene has CDR1 MNHEY and CDR2 SVGAGI. The V and J ends lost 8 bases and 2 bases respectively, with 15 bases between them. The CDR3 length is 14 residues. CDR3 nucleotide sequence: TGTGCCAGCTGGGTGGCGGGCGTCAACTATGGCTACACCTTC. Protein product: CASWVAGVNYGYTF.

The V gene is TRBV10-3, the J gene TRBJ2-1; 9 bases map to TRBD1. Germline trimming cut 6 bases from V and 5 bases from J; bases unmatched to any gene: 5. The germline CDR1 and CDR2 sequences are ENHRY and SYGVKD. This CDR3 contains 14 residues. The CDR3: CAIRGTGTNNEQFF. CDR3 in DNA: TGTGCCATCAGGGGGACAGGGACAAACAATGAGCAGTTCTTC.

This chain uses TRBV6-1 with TRBJ2-5; unclear D gene. The CDR3 contains 13 residues. Per the germline V gene, CDR1 is MNHNS and CDR2 is SASEGT. V was pared by 10 bases and J by 4 bases, with 16 bases between. The CDR3 protein is CATARWLGETQYF. In DNA form, the CDR3 reads TGTGCCACCGCCAGATGGTTAGGAGAGACCCAGTACTTC.

Of note for this clone: The same CDR3 is also encoded by other DNA sequences in this sample. This chain links TRBV14 with TRBJ2-1, with unresolved D. CDR1 SGHDN and CDR2 FVKESK come from the germline V gene. The CDR3 loop spans 12 amino acids. V was shortened by 4 bases and J by 5 bases, with 6 bases between the two germline ends. The CDR3 loop is CASSPSHNEQFF. In DNA, the CDR3 is TGTGCCAGCAGCCCCAGCCACAATGAGCAGTTCTTC.

The genes are TRBV6-1 and TRBJ1-5, with 7 positions matching TRBD1. The CDR3 length is 14 residues. Trimming at V came to 6 bases and at J to 3 bases, leaving 5 bases not matched to a gene. CDR1 is MNHNS and CDR2 is SASEGT in the germline V gene. This chain's CDR3 is CASSGDSLNQPQHF. The CDR3 nucleotides are TGTGCCAGCAGCGGGGACAGTCTCAATCAGCCCCAGCATTTT.

This chain's CDR3 is CASSLVAGGLNEQFF. As DNA, the CDR3 is TGCGCCAGCAGCTTGGTTGCGGGAGGGCTCAATGAGCAGTTCTTC. This rearrangement joins TRBV5-1 to TRBJ2-1, with 9 bases lining up with TRBD2. CDR1 SGHRS and CDR2 YFSETQ come from the germline V gene. The CDR3 totals 15 residues. V lost 0 bases to trimming and J lost 6 bases; unmatched junction nucleotides: 4.

The chain carries TRBV5-1 and TRBJ1-4; TRBD1 might be the D (5 bases). The V gene lost 0 bases and the J gene lost 8 bases, with 20 bases spanning the gap. Germline V gives CDR1 SGHRS, CDR2 YFSETQ. This CDR3 region has 17 residues. CDR3 in DNA: TGCGCCAGCAGCTTGGCCAATCCGGGGGAAGCTGGGGAAAAACTGTTTTTT. Protein: CASSLANPGEAGEKLFF.

The V and J genes are TRBV2 and TRBJ2-1; D might be TRBD1 (5 bases). Germline values: CDR1 SNHLY, CDR2 FYNNEI. V shed 2 bases and J shed 0 bases, with 8 bases lying between them. There are 15 residues in the CDR3. CDR3 residues: CASSEQGSSYNEQFF. In DNA, the CDR3 is TGTGCCAGCAGTGAACAGGGCAGCTCCTACAATGAGCAGTTCTTC.

The chain employs TRBV7-2 and TRBJ1-2; 7 bases agree with TRBD1. Germline CDR1 reads SGHTA; CDR2 reads FQGNSA. V shed 0 bases, J shed 6 bases, and the junction held 1 base outside the gene matches. The CDR3 is 13 residues long. The CDR3 loop reads CASSLARGNGYTF. CDR3 DNA sequence: TGTGCCAGCAGCTTAGCCAGGGGGAATGGCTACACCTTC.

The V call is TRBV6-5, the J call TRBJ2-1; perhaps TRBD2 as D (5 bases). The CDR3 loop spans 13 amino acids. Germline CDR1 is MNHEY and CDR2 is SVGAGI. Trimming removed 6 bases at V and 1 base at J, with 7 bases between. CDR3 DNA: TGTGCCAGCAGACGGGGTTCCTACAATGAGCAGTTCTTC. Translating it yields CASRRGSYNEQFF.

This clone has more than one count but fewer than ten. The J gene is TRBJ2-3, the V gene TRBV2, with TRBD1 matching over 12 bases. With 3 bases clipped from V and 0 bases from J, the junction kept 4 bases outside the gene matches. Germline V lookup: CDR1 SNHLY, CDR2 FYNNEI. This CDR3 contains 17 residues. The CDR3 nucleotides read TGTGCCAGCAGTGACGGGACAGGGGGCTTGAGCACAGATACGCAGTATTTT. This sequence encodes CASSDGTGGLSTDTQYF.

The chain uses TRBV4-2 and TRBJ2-7; D uncertain. Germline V CDR1 and CDR2: LGHNA, YNFKEQ. The CDR3 length is 11 residues. V dropped 2 bases and J dropped 3 bases, with 2 bases sitting between them. The CDR3 DNA is TGTGCCAGCAGCCAAAGCTACGAGCAGTACTTC. Its translation is CASSQSYEQYF.